There are a few counts of the clone carrying this TCR beta chain. Its specificity is not known. For every donor, a draw yielded ten milliliters of peripheral blood. Total RNA amounts of at least 6 micrograms were extracted per sample. Using a J-beta primer mix together with a sample-barcoded 5' primer, a second PCR was run for roughly 6 to 11 cycles. Each CDR3 protein gets one entry after TCRdb re-called the 5' RACE reads with MiXCR. The sample lists fewer than 800,000 distinct CDR3 sequences, about half occurring once. This entry comes from a study of blood T cells in healthy people across ages. Findings and caveats of the study: Naive CD4+ cells and diversity were both higher in long-lived donors than in aged donors. As naive T cell percentage varied, TCR beta diversity correlated strongly with it.

This CDR3 is 12 amino acids long. The germline V gene encodes CDR1 DFQATT and CDR2 SNEGSKA (reference sequence). Trimming shortened V by 3 bases and J by 2 bases, and 7 bases separated the two germline ends. This TCR was recovered from a woman aged 60-75 years in good health. The rearrangement joins TRBV20-1 to TRBJ2-5; unclear D gene. The sample was blood. CDR3 DNA sequence: TGCAGTGCTAGCGCAGCACAAGAGACCCAGTACTTC. The encoded protein is CSASAAQETQYF.